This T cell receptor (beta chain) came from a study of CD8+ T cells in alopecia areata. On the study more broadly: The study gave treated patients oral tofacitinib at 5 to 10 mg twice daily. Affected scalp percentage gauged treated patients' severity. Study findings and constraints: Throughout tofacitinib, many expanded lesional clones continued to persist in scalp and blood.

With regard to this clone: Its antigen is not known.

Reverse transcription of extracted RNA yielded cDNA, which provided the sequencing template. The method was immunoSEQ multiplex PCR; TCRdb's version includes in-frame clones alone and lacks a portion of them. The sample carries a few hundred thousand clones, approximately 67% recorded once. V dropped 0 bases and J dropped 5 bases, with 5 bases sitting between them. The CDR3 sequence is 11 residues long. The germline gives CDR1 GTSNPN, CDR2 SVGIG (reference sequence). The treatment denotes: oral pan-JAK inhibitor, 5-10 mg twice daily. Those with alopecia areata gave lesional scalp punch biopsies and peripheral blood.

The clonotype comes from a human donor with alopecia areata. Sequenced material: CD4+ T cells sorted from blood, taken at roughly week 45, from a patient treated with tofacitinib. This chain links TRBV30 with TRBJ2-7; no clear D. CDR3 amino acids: CAWSVADEQYF. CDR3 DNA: TGTGCCTGGAGTGTGGCGGACGAGCAGTACTTC. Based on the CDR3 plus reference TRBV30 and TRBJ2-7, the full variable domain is SQTIHQWPATLVQPVGSPLSLECTVEGTSNPNLYWYRQAAGRGLQLLFYSVGIGQISSEVPQNLSASRPQDRQFILSSKKLLLSDSGFYLCAWSVADEQYFGPGTRLTVT.